The clone carrying this T cell receptor beta chain was detected a few times. TCRdb reprocessed the RT-PCR reads via MiXCR and lists one record per CDR3 protein. The sample contains approximately 200,000 distinct CDR3 sequences, around 40% of which appear only once. The CDR3 is 15 amino acids. CDR1 SGHTA and CDR2 FQGNSA come from the germline V gene. Between the trimmed V and J ends, which lost 2 bases and 4 bases, there was a span of 11 bases. These data belong to a study of patients and donors after allogeneic stem cell transplantation. This sequence originates from a human donor who was either an allogeneic HSCT recipient or a stem cell or donor lymphocyte infusion donor (not recorded which). It is not recorded whose cells these are; they may come from a transplant donor. Sequenced input: blood, either unsorted or a sorted T cell fraction (not recorded which). The V call is TRBV7-2, the J call TRBJ1-4, with D possibly matching TRBD1 (6 bases). DNA of the CDR3: TGTGCCAGCAGCTTAAGGGACATCCGTAATGAAAAACTGTTTTTT. As protein: CASSLRDIRNEKLFF.